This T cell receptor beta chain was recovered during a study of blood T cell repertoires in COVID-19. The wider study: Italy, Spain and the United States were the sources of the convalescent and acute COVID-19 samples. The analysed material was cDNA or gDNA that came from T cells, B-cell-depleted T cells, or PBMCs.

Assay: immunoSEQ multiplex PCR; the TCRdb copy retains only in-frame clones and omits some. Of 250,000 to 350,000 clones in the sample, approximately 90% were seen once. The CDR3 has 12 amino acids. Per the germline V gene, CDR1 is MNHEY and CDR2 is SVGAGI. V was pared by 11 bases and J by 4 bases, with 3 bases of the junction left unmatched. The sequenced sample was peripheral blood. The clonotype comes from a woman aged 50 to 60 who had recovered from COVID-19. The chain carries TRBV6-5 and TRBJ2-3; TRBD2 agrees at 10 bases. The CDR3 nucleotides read TGTGCCGTAAGCGGGAGGGCAGATACGCAGTATTTT. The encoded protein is CAVSGRADTQYF.